Below, 19 T cell receptor beta chains from the same sample are listed, as sequenced in a study of blood T cell repertoires in COVID-19. Sequencing used immunoSEQ multiplex PCR; TCRdb keeps in-frame clones, though not all of them. The sample lists about 140,000 clones, around 84% occurring once. Specimen: peripheral blood. These receptors all stem from a man in his thirties or forties with COVID-19, enrolled during active disease.

The rearrangement links TRBV9 to TRBJ2-7; D possibly corresponds to TRBD2 (6 bases). This CDR3 region has 15 residues. CDR1 is SGDLS, CDR2 YYNGEE, per germline. Trimming removed 1 base from V and 3 bases from J, with 14 bases in between. The CDR3 region is CASSVHPREVYEQYF. The CDR3 DNA sequence: TGTGCCAGCAGCGTACACCCGAGGGAGGTCTACGAGCAGTACTTC. The variable domain in full, completed from reference TRBV9 and TRBJ2-7, reads DSGVTQTPKHLITATGQRVTLRCSPRSGDLSVYWYQQSLDQGLQFLIQYYNGEERAKGNILERFSAQQFPDLHSELNLSSLELGDSALYFCASSVHPREVYEQYFGPGTRLTVT.

The chain combines TRBV27 with TRBJ2-1, with a tentative D call TRBD1 (5 bases). Trimming left V 5 bases short and J 4 bases short, with 15 bases between. The CDR3 totals 15 residues. Germline loops: CDR1 MNHEY, CDR2 SMNVEV (reference sequence). The CDR3 here is CASSLKQGLYNEQFF. Written as DNA, the CDR3 is TGTGCCAGCAGTCTGAAGCAGGGTCTATACAATGAGCAGTTCTTC.

The V gene is TRBV28, the J gene TRBJ1-5; TRBD1 is a possible D gene (5 bases). V was shortened by 4 bases and J by 1 base, with 17 bases between the two germline ends. This CDR3 region has 17 residues. Germline assignment: CDR1 MDHEN and CDR2 SYDVKM. In nucleotides, the CDR3 is TGTGCCAGCAGTTCATTACTAAGTGGGGGGAGCAATCAGCCCCAGCATTTT. Its protein is CASSSLLSGGSNQPQHF.

The chain combines TRBV2 with TRBJ2-3; 8 bases map to TRBD2. CDR1 is SNHLY and CDR2 is FYNNEI in the germline V gene. Losses at the gene ends were 7 bases for V and 4 bases for J; bases not matched to a gene: 13. The CDR3 is 16 amino acids. The CDR3 sequence: CASIRGGTGSADTQYF. The DNA of the CDR3 is TGTGCCAGCATCCGGGGGGGGACGGGGAGTGCAGATACGCAGTATTTT.

The rearrangement uses TRBV15 and TRBJ1-2; D might be TRBD1 (6 bases). V was cut by 5 bases and J by 8 bases, with 15 bases left in between. This CDR3 has 13 amino acids. In germline, CDR1 is LNHNV, CDR2 YYDKDF (reference sequence). Written as DNA, the CDR3 is TGTGCCACCAGCGGTCGACAGGAGAGGGGCTACACCTTC. Protein product: CATSGRQERGYTF.

This clone appeared a single time. The chain uses TRBV28 and TRBJ2-7; D is unclear. The germline CDR1 and CDR2 sequences are MDHEN and SYDVKM. V was trimmed by 3 bases and J by 6 bases, leaving 12 bases between them. This CDR3 has 13 amino acids. The CDR3 region is CASSFTSVSEQYF. DNA of the CDR3: TGTGCCAGCAGTTTTACTTCGGTCTCCGAGCAGTACTTC.

The chain carries TRBV28 and TRBJ2-1; 13 bases map to TRBD2. Trimming removed 6 bases from V and 7 bases from J; junction bases left unmatched: 9. Germline CDR1 and CDR2: MDHEN and SYDVKM. The CDR3 totals 16 residues. In DNA, the CDR3 is TGTGCCAGCAGGGAGCTCACTAGCGGGAGGGCGAATGAGCAGTTCTTC. Translation: CASRELTSGRANEQFF.

The chain links TRBV11-2 to TRBJ2-5; 10 bases line up with TRBD1. Germline CDR1 is SGHAT and CDR2 is FQNNGV. V was pared by 1 base and J by 3 bases, with 2 bases of the junction left unmatched. This CDR3 is 15 amino acids long. The CDR3 sequence: CASSLGDRGEETQYF. For the CDR3, the DNA is TGTGCCAGCAGCTTAGGGGACAGGGGCGAAGAGACCCAGTACTTC.

V and J are TRBV3-1 (or the pseudogene TRBV3-2) and TRBJ1-3, with a possible D match to TRBD1 (5 bases). Germline CDR1 reads LGHDT; CDR2 reads YNNKEL (reference sequence). CDR3 length: 16 residues. The V end was cut by 3 bases, the J end by 3 bases, with 15 bases between. CDR3 nucleotides: TGTGCCAGCAGCCATTCACGGGGACTCCGTGGAAACACCATATATTTT. As protein: CASSHSRGLRGNTIYF.

The chain couples TRBV28 to TRBJ2-4; 12 bases map to TRBD2. The CDR3 extends over 17 amino acids. J was trimmed by 2 bases and V by 4 bases; bases with no gene match: 6. From germline, CDR1 is MDHEN and CDR2 SYDVKM. CDR3 amino acids: CASSSNLAGGPKNIQYF. For the CDR3, the DNA is TGTGCCAGCAGTTCTAACCTAGCGGGAGGGCCCAAAAACATTCAGTACTTC.

The rearrangement links TRBV11-2 to TRBJ2-1, with 10 bases lining up with TRBD2. Per germline, CDR1 SGHAT and CDR2 FQNNGV. Trimming took 4 bases from V and 3 from J; bases not matched to a gene: 9. The CDR3 extends over 17 amino acids. The CDR3 DNA reads TGTGCCAGCAGCTCTAGGACTAGCGGATATAACTACAATGAGCAGTTCTTC. Protein product: CASSSRTSGYNYNEQFF. Variable domain in full (rest from reference TRBV11-2 and TRBJ2-1): EAGVAQSPRYKIIEKRQSVAFWCNPISGHATLYWYQQILGQGPKLLIQFQNNGVVDDSQLPKDRFSAERLKGVDSTLKIQPAKLEDSAVYLCASSSRTSGYNYNEQFFGPGTRLTVL.

The CDR3 nucleotides are TGTGCCAGCAGTCCTCGGGACAGGGTGGTAAATGGCTACACCTTC. Amino acid sequence: CASSPRDRVVNGYTF. This chain links TRBV28 with TRBJ1-2; 9 bases are shared with TRBD1. V trimming: 5 bases; J trimming: 6 bases; junction bases outside the gene matches: 10. This CDR3 has 15 amino acids. Per the germline V gene, CDR1 is MDHEN and CDR2 is SYDVKM.

The gene calls are TRBV30 and TRBJ2-2; D perhaps matches TRBD1 (6 bases). The CDR3 covers 13 residues. Germline V lookup: CDR1 GTSNPN, CDR2 SVGIG (reference sequence). V was clipped by 0 bases and J by 5 bases, with 7 bases between them. This CDR3 is CAWSVTGTGELFF. The DNA for the CDR3 is TGTGCCTGGAGTGTGACAGGTACCGGGGAGCTGTTTTTT.

J is TRBJ1-2 and V is TRBV6-5, with 7 bases fitting TRBD1. CDR1 is MNHEY and CDR2 is SVGAGI in the germline V gene. J was trimmed by 7 bases and V by 11 bases; bases with no gene match: 13. CDR3 length: 13 residues. In DNA form, the CDR3 reads TGTGCCGCTACGGAGGACAGGTTGGCTGGCTACACCTTC. This translates into CAATEDRLAGYTF.

V is TRBV5-5 and J is TRBJ2-1; 10 bases map to TRBD2. Trimming took 6 bases from V and 6 from J; bases not matched to a gene: 9. The germline V gene encodes CDR1 SGHKS and CDR2 YYEKEE (reference sequence). The length of the CDR3 is 15 residues. The DNA of the CDR3 is TGTGCCAGCAACCCCCGGACTAGCGGCAGCAATGAGCAGTTCTTC. Amino acids: CASNPRTSGSNEQFF.

The gene calls are TRBV2 and TRBJ2-7; D is undetermined. The CDR3 runs to 13 residues. Germline assignment: CDR1 SNHLY and CDR2 FYNNEI. The V gene lost 3 bases and the J gene lost 2 bases, with 8 bases spanning the gap. CDR3 in amino acids: CASSETRTYEQYF. DNA of the CDR3: TGTGCCAGCAGTGAGACTCGTACCTACGAGCAGTACTTC.

V is TRBV5-6 and J is TRBJ1-3, with TRBD1 as a possible D gene (5 bases). This CDR3 contains 15 residues. Germline V lookup: CDR1 SGHDT, CDR2 YYEEEE. Trimming removed 0 bases from V and 4 bases from J, with 11 bases in between. In DNA form, the CDR3 reads TGTGCCAGCAGCTTGGCCAGGGCTGGCGGAAACACCATATATTTT. Amino acids: CASSLARAGGNTIYF.

The chain joins TRBV28 to TRBJ1-2, with 9 bases that match TRBD1. Germline assignment: CDR1 MDHEN and CDR2 SYDVKM. The CDR3 is made up of 14 amino acids. J was trimmed by 4 bases and V by 10 bases; bases with no gene match: 10. CDR3 nucleotides: TGTGCCACCCGTCCCGGGACAGGGATCTATGGCTACACCTTC. Translated, it gives CATRPGTGIYGYTF.

This clone appeared once. The CDR3, as DNA: TGTGCCTGGAGGGGGCGGAACAATGAGCAGTTCTTC. As protein: CAWRGRNNEQFF. The chain uses TRBV30 and TRBJ2-1, with D possibly being TRBD1 (5 bases). The CDR3 is made up of 12 amino acids. The V gene's germline CDR1 is GTSNPN and CDR2 SVGIG (reference sequence). V was shortened by 3 bases and J by 5 bases, with 8 bases between the two germline ends.